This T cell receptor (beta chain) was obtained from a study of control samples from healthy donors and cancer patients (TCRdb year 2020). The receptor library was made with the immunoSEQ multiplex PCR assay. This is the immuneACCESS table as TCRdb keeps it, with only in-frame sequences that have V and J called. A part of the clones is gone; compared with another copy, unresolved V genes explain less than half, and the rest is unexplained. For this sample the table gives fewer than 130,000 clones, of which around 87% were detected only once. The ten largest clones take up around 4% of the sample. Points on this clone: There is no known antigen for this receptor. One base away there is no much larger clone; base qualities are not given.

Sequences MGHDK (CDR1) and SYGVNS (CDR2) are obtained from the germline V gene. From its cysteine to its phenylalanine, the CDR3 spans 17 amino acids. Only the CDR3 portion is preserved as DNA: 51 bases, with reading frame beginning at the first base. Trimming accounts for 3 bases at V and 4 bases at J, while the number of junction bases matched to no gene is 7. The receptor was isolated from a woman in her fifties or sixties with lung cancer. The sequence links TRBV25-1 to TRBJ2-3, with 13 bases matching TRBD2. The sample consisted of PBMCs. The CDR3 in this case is CASSDLGLAGLADTQYF. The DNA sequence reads TGTGCCAGCAGTGATTTGGGACTAGCGGGACTCGCAGATACGCAGTATTTT.